Each of the 28 T cell receptor beta chains below was sequenced from the same sample in a study of T-cell reconstitution after alpha-beta-depleted transplantation in children. Unique molecular identifiers were used to barcode this TCRbeta library. TCRdb re-called the PCR reads with MiXCR, one entry per CDR3 protein. The sample yields approximately 520,000 distinct CDR3 sequences, about 10% seen once. The sample consisted of PBMCs, mostly from graft donor cells, taken 180 days after TCRalphabeta/CD19-depleted stem cell transplant. The receptors stem from a female patient between 2 and 10 years old who had a stem cell transplant for aplastic anemia, so the T cells may come from the graft donor.

The V call is TRBV20-1, the J call TRBJ2-1; D uncertain. The CDR3 is made up of 13 amino acids. The V end was cut by 5 bases, the J end by 3 bases, with 11 bases between. The V gene's germline CDR1 is DFQATT and CDR2 SNEGSKA (reference sequence). The CDR3 sequence: CSAGQAVYNEQFF. The CDR3 DNA is TGCAGTGCTGGGCAGGCGGTCTACAATGAGCAGTTCTTC.

This chain joins TRBV5-6 and TRBJ2-1; the match to TRBD1 covers 7 bases. The CDR3 spans 15 residues. J was trimmed by 8 bases and V by 1 base; bases with no gene match: 9. Germline loops: CDR1 SGHDT, CDR2 YYEEEE. CDR3 DNA: TGTGCCAGCAGCTTGATTCCCGGGACAGAGGATGAGCAGTTCTTC. This sequence encodes CASSLIPGTEDEQFF.

This clonotype was seen only a few times. The rearrangement links TRBV5-8 to TRBJ2-7, with TRBD2 as a possible D gene (6 bases). Trimming cost V 0 bases and J 0 bases, with 16 bases left between them. The CDR3 is 17 amino acids. CDR1 is SGHTS, CDR2 YDEGEE, per germline. CDR3 protein: CASSLVGGTSISYEQYF. Written as DNA, the CDR3 is TGTGCCAGCAGCTTGGTCGGAGGGACCTCAATCTCCTACGAGCAGTACTTC.

The chain carries TRBV23-1 and TRBJ2-7; tentative D call: TRBD2 (6 bases). TRBV23-1 is classed as an ORF, of uncertain function. This CDR3 region has 15 residues. V was trimmed by 4 bases and J by 4 bases, leaving 17 bases between them. This CDR3 reads CASSPGTSQMYEQYF. Written as DNA, the CDR3 is TGCGCCAGCAGTCCCGGGACTTCACAGATGTACGAGCAGTACTTC.

The V and J genes are TRBV20-1 and TRBJ2-3; 7 nucleotides agree with TRBD2. After removal of 3 bases from V and 0 bases from J, the junction contained 3 bases not matched to a gene. CDR1 is DFQATT and CDR2 is SNEGSKA in the germline V gene (reference sequence). The CDR3 runs 14 residues. The CDR3 region has the DNA TGCAGTGCTAGCGGGCGGGAGAGCACAGATACGCAGTATTTT. Its protein product is CSASGRESTDTQYF.

The chain carries TRBV28 and TRBJ1-5; no clear D. Germline CDR1 and CDR2: MDHEN and SYDVKM. The CDR3 contains 14 residues. Trimming took 8 bases from V and 4 from J, leaving 15 bases between them. CDR3 sequence reads: CASGDGLSNQPQHF. As DNA, the CDR3 is TGTGCCAGCGGTGACGGCCTTTCTAATCAGCCCCAGCATTTT. Full variable domain (remainder filled in from reference TRBV28 and TRBJ1-5): DVKVTQSSRYLVKRTGEKVFLECVQDMDHENMFWYRQDPGLGLRLIYFSYDVKMKEKGDIPEGYSVSREKKERFSLILESASTNQTSMYLCASGDGLSNQPQHFGDGTRLSIL.

This clonotype came up many times. CDR3 in DNA: TGTGCCAGCAGCCCTCCTGGACTGGCTCCGTGCGAGCAGTACGTC. It is translated as CASSPPGLAPCEQYV. V and J are TRBV12-3 or TRBV12-4 and TRBJ2-7; D may be TRBD2 (5 bases). The CDR3 is made up of 15 amino acids. The V end lost 6 bases, the J end lost 6 bases, and 21 bases lay between the germline ends.

This clonotype was seen a handful of times. This chain joins TRBV24-1 and TRBJ2-3; 7 nucleotides match TRBD1. With V trimmed by 2 bases and J by 6 bases, 7 bases remained unmatched. The CDR3 spans 15 residues. Per the germline V gene, CDR1 is KGHDR and CDR2 is SFDVKD. CDR3 loop: CATSDSTGAVDTQYF. CDR3 nucleotide sequence: TGTGCCACCAGTGATTCAACAGGGGCCGTTGATACGCAGTATTTT.

This clonotype has just a few counts. The V gene is TRBV7-6, the J gene TRBJ2-1; D ambiguous. CDR1 is SGHVS, CDR2 FNYEAQ, per germline. Trimming left V 1 base short and J 0 bases short, with 10 bases between. This CDR3 has 16 amino acids. DNA of the CDR3: TGTGCCAGCAGCTTAGGGTACGAAAGCTCCTACAATGAGCAGTTCTTC. This encodes CASSLGYESSYNEQFF.

The chain combines TRBV7-7 with TRBJ2-2; TRBD2 agrees at 11 bases. CDR3 length equals 16 residues. Germline V gene sequence: CDR1 SSHAT, CDR2 FNYEAQ (reference sequence). V lost 3 bases, J lost 2 bases, and 2 bases stayed unmatched. CDR3 residues: CASSFGTSGNTGELFF. The CDR3 coding sequence is TGTGCCAGCAGCTTCGGGACTAGCGGAAACACCGGGGAGCTGTTTTTT.

This clonotype has at least ten counts. The chain employs TRBV12-3 or TRBV12-4 and TRBJ2-7, with D uncertain. V was cut by 5 bases and J by 3 bases, with 11 bases left in between. The length of the CDR3 is 13 residues. The DNA for the CDR3 is TGTGCCAGCAGTCCCAACACGTACTACGAGCAGTACGTC. The encoded protein is CASSPNTYYEQYV.

In its sample, this clonotype was seen a few times. The chain has TRBV12-3 or TRBV12-4 and TRBJ2-1, with D perhaps assigned TRBD1 or TRBD2 (5 bases each). This CDR3 is 18 amino acids long. Trimming pared 1 base from V and 14 bases from J, leaving 30 bases between. The CDR3 DNA reads TGTGCCAGCAGTTTAGTGAAGGTGGTGGGGAGACTCAGGGCAACTGAGTTCTTC. Protein sequence: CASSLVKVVGRLRATEFF.

This clonotype has only a few counts. V gene TRBV11-2 combines with J gene TRBJ2-5, with 7 bases identical to TRBD2. The J segment lost 0 bases and the V segment lost 0 bases, leaving 4 bases of the junction unmatched. Germline V CDR1 and CDR2: SGHAT, FQNNGV. The CDR3 covers 16 residues. CDR3 in amino acids: CASSLDLLAYQETQYF. The CDR3 DNA is TGTGCCAGCAGCTTAGACCTACTAGCGTACCAAGAGACCCAGTACTTC.

This clonotype was observed at least ten times. This chain links TRBV12-3 or TRBV12-4 with TRBJ2-7; the D is unclear. V shed 5 bases and J shed 2 bases, with 13 bases lying between them. This CDR3 is built from 14 residues. CDR3 residues: CASSPTHGTYEQYF. The DNA of the CDR3 is TGTGCCAGCAGTCCCACGCACGGAACCTACGAGCAGTACTTC.

This clonotype was seen ten or more times. The genes are TRBV29-1 and TRBJ2-3, with no clear D. The CDR3 is 11 amino acids. Germline loops: CDR1 SQVTM, CDR2 ANQGSEA. The germline V and J ends were trimmed by 4 bases and 4 bases, with 6 bases remaining between them. CDR3 sequence reads: CSVGLSDTQYF. CDR3 DNA: TGCAGCGTTGGATTATCAGATACGCAGTATTTT.

The chain employs TRBV9 and TRBJ2-1; TRBD2 matches 13 bases. V was clipped by 0 bases and J by 6 bases; unmatched bases: 3. Germline V gives CDR1 SGDLS, CDR2 YYNGEE. The CDR3 runs 16 residues. The CDR3 is CASSVEGTSGINEQFF. DNA of the CDR3: TGTGCCAGCAGCGTAGAAGGGACTAGCGGGATCAATGAGCAGTTCTTC.

This clonotype was counted a few times. This sequence joins TRBV20-1 and TRBJ2-3; D might be TRBD1 (7 bases). Trimming left V 3 bases short and J 9 bases short, with 10 bases between. Germline loops: CDR1 DFQATT, CDR2 SNEGSKA (reference sequence). The CDR3 has 11 residues. For the CDR3, the DNA is TGCAGTGCTAGGGAGGGGGCCACGCAGTATTTT. Translation: CSAREGATQYF.

The CDR3 DNA sequence: TGTGCCAGCAGTCCCGCCCCTTTAGCGTTGGCCTACGAGCAGTACTTC. Its protein product is CASSPAPLALAYEQYF. The V and J genes are TRBV27 and TRBJ2-7; D is perhaps TRBD2 (5 bases). The V gene lost 5 bases and the J gene lost 2 bases, with 19 bases spanning the gap. The CDR3 spans 16 residues. Germline V CDR1 and CDR2: MNHEY, SMNVEV (reference sequence).

The chain combines TRBV10-2 with TRBJ2-5; D remains ambiguous. The CDR3 sequence is 13 residues long. V shed 6 bases and J shed 2 bases, with 10 bases lying between them. Germline V lookup: CDR1 WSHSY, CDR2 SAAADI. The CDR3 is CASRAEMQETQYF. Here the CDR3 DNA reads TGCGCCAGCAGGGCGGAGATGCAAGAGACCCAGTACTTC.

Ten or more counts support this clonotype. This chain joins TRBV3-1 and TRBJ2-1; TRBD2 agrees at 12 bases. The V and J ends lost 4 bases and 8 bases, in that order; junction bases with no gene match: 12. The CDR3 runs 17 residues. Germline V gene data show CDR1 as LGHDT and CDR2 as YNNKEL (reference sequence). Written as DNA, the CDR3 is TGTGCCAGCAGCCCTACCACTAGCGGGAGGATGATCCATGAGCAGTTCTTC. This codes for CASSPTTSGRMIHEQFF.

There are a few counts of this clonotype. V and J are TRBV21-1 and TRBJ2-1; the table gives TRBD2 as D, unverified against the DNA. TRBV21-1 is given as a pseudogene. This CDR3 contains 18 residues. The CDR3 region is CASSKGGTSGRTYNEQFF. The CDR3 nucleotides are TGTGCCAGCAGCAAGGGAGGGACTAGCGGGAGGACCTACAATGAGCAGTTCTTC.

This clonotype appeared many times. The chain combines TRBV12-3 or TRBV12-4 with TRBJ2-1, with TRBD2 matching 12 bases. V lost 5 bases, J lost 7 bases, and 6 bases stayed unmatched. The CDR3 extends over 15 amino acids. The CDR3 is CASSVTSGSRNEQFF. The CDR3 nucleotides read TGTGCCAGCAGTGTGACTAGCGGGAGTCGTAATGAGCAGTTCTTC.

This clonotype appeared a few times. The chain carries TRBV12-3 or TRBV12-4 and TRBJ2-3; no clear D gene. The CDR3 sequence is 14 residues long. V lost 2 bases, J lost 1 base, and 7 bases lay in between. The CDR3, as DNA: TGTGCCAGCAGTTTAAGTCCCCGCACAGATACGCAGTATTTT. It codes for CASSLSPRTDTQYF.

The count of this clonotype is one. A junction boundary mismatches the germline segment, possibly from a read error. V is TRBV2 and J is TRBJ2-1; 10 nucleotides line up with TRBD2. Germline-derived CDR1 and CDR2 are SNHLY and FYNNEI. The CDR3 loop spans 18 amino acids. The CDR3 coding sequence is TGTGCCTGCAGTTCTGGACGTTTAGCGGGAGGTCGCCACAATGAGCAGTTCTTC. This translates into CACSSGRLAGGRHNEQFF.

The V gene is TRBV10-3, the J gene TRBJ2-2, with 9 bases matching TRBD1. This CDR3 region has 15 residues. Per the germline V gene, CDR1 is ENHRY and CDR2 is SYGVKD. With V trimmed by 6 bases and J by 0 bases, 2 bases remained unmatched. The CDR3 loop is CAISGTGPNTGELFF. The CDR3 DNA reads TGTGCCATCAGCGGGACAGGGCCGAACACCGGGGAGCTGTTTTTT.

The chain has TRBV4-1 and TRBJ1-4; D may be TRBD1 (5 bases). Trimming left V 0 bases short and J 6 bases short, with 17 bases between. The CDR3 sequence is 17 residues long. The germline V gene encodes CDR1 MGHRA and CDR2 YSYEKL. The CDR3 loop is CASSQDKNGAWDEKLFF. The CDR3 DNA follows: TGCGCCAGCAGCCAAGATAAGAATGGGGCGTGGGATGAAAAACTGTTTTTT.

This clonotype was detected only a few times. The chain joins TRBV4-1 to TRBJ1-1; 7 positions agree with TRBD1. The CDR3 has 12 residues. The germline CDR1 and CDR2 sequences are MGHRA and YSYEKL. V was pared by 3 bases and J by 7 bases, with 2 bases of the junction left unmatched. The CDR3, as DNA: TGCGCCAGCAGCCAGGGGACAGTTGAAGCTTTCTTT. Translation gives CASSQGTVEAFF.

V and J are TRBV5-1 and TRBJ1-4; D gene unclear. This CDR3 has 13 amino acids. Germline CDR1 and CDR2: SGHRS and YFSETQ. The V and J ends lost 7 bases and 5 bases respectively, with 12 bases between them. CDR3: CASPLGGNEKLFF. The CDR3 nucleotides read TGCGCCAGCCCCCTAGGCGGGAATGAAAAACTGTTTTTT. Looking up the rest from reference TRBV5-1 and TRBJ1-4 gives the full variable domain: KAGVTQTPRYLIKTRGQQVTLSCSPISGHRSVSWYQQTPGQGLQFLFEYFSETQRNKGNFPGRFSGRQFSNSRSEMNVSTLELGDSALYLCASPLGGNEKLFFGSGTQLSVL.